Listed below are T cell receptor beta chains from one sample, sequenced in a study of cytomegalovirus exposure and HLA in healthy donors. Only in-frame clones appear in the TCRdb table, and some are missing; sequencing was by immunoSEQ multiplex PCR. The table records a few hundred thousand clones, approximately 81% of them present only once. Sequencing input: PBMCs. The receptor source for this set is a woman aged 55-69 years in good health and CMV-seropositive. Each CDR3 is given with its conserved first and last residue. The D gene is left open where the match is weak. Clone size is stated in some rows and not others, as once, few, many or a class when expanded.

NA TRBJ1-1 TRBV10-3 NA TGTGCCATCAGCCGGACAGAGAACACTGAAGCTTTCTTT CAISRTENTEAFF
NA TRBJ1-5 TRBV18 NA TGTGCCAGCTCACCAGAGAGCAATCAGCCCCAGCATTTT CASSPESNQPQHF
TRBD1 TRBJ1-6 TRBV28 few TGTGCCAGCAGTCCCCTTATCCGGGACAGAGACAATTCACCCCTCCACTTT CASSPLIRDRDNSPLHF
NA TRBJ1-6 TRBV9 NA TGTGCCAGCAGCGTAGACTCTTCACCCCTCCACTTT CASSVDSSPLHF
NA TRBJ2-2 TRBV25-1 NA TGTGCCAGCAGCGCTGACAGAGAAGGTTTGGGGGAGCTGTTTTTT CASSADREGLGELFF
TRBD1 TRBJ2-2 TRBV6-1 NA TGTGCCAGCAGTGAGGGGGACAGGGTGGCCGGGGAGCTGTTTTTT CASSEGDRVAGELFF
TRBD2 TRBJ2-1 TRBV28 NA TGTGCCAGCAGCAGAACGCGGGAGCAGGACAATGAGCAGTTCTTC CASSRTREQDNEQFF
NA TRBJ2-7 TRBV4-2 NA TGTGCCAGCAGCCCGGACGGGGTGCGGGAGCAGTACTTC CASSPDGVREQYF
NA TRBJ2-5 TRBV10-3 NA TGTGCCATCAAGGGGGGAGGGGAGACCCAGTACTTC CAIKGGGETQYF
NA TRBJ1-1 TRBV7-3 NA TGTGCCAGCAGCTTTGGGGCAGGGGCGAACACTGAAGCTTTCTTT CASSFGAGANTEAFF
TRBD2 TRBJ2-1 TRBV5-4 once TGTGCCAGCACCCGGACTAGCGGGTTGTACAATGAGCAGTTCTTC CASTRTSGLYNEQFF
NA TRBJ1-2 TRBV11-3 NA TGTGCCAGCAGCTTAGAACAATGGGGGGGCAGGGGTAGGAACTATGGCTACACCTTC CASSLEQWGGRGRNYGYTF
NA TRBJ2-1 TRBV15 NA TGTGCCACCAGCGGCTCCTCCCCATCCAATGAGCAGTTCTTC CATSGSSPSNEQFF
TRBD2 TRBJ2-3 TRBV4-1 once TGCGCCAGCAGCCAAGATCGCGGACTAGCTCCTGATACGCAGTATTTT CASSQDRGLAPDTQYF
NA TRBJ2-5 TRBV7-9 NA TGTGCCAGCAGCAATGTAGCCGAAGAGACCCAGTACTTC CASSNVAEETQYF
TRBD2 TRBJ2-1 TRBV7-9 NA TGTGCCAGCAGTGTGGGACTAGCGGGAGGGTTTGAGCAGTTCTTC CASSVGLAGGFEQFF
NA TRBJ1-1 TRBV11-2 NA TGTGCCAGCAGCTTCCGGTACACTGAAGCTTTCTTT CASSFRYTEAFF
TRBD1 TRBJ2-7 TRBV11-1 NA TGTGCCAGCAGCCCCGGACAGGGGCTCCCCTACGAGCAGTACTTC CASSPGQGLPYEQYF
TRBD1 TRBJ2-7 TRBV27 NA TGTGCCAGCAGTGTTACGGGACAGGTCAACGAGCAGTACTTC CASSVTGQVNEQYF
TRBD1 TRBJ1-3 TRBV27 NA TGTGCCAGCAGTAAAACAGGGGGCTTTGGAAACACCATATATTTT CASSKTGGFGNTIYF
TRBD1 TRBJ1-2 TRBV28 NA TGTGCCAGCAGTTCGTCGTCCATAACAGGGGACCCCTATGGCTACACCTTC CASSSSSITGDPYGYTF
NA TRBJ2-1 TRBV6-5 NA TGTGCCAGCAGGCCAGGATCCAGCTCCTACAATGAGCAGTTCTTC CASRPGSSSYNEQFF
TRBD1 TRBJ2-2 TRBV5-1 NA TGCGCCAGCAGCTTAGACAGGGGAACCGGGGAGCTGTTTTTT CASSLDRGTGELFF
NA TRBJ1-2 TRBV7-2 NA TGTGCCAGCAGCTCTACCGTTGACTATGGCTACACCTTC CASSSTVDYGYTF
NA TRBJ1-2 TRBV5-4 NA TGTGCCAGCAGCATCACCGGGACAAACCTCTATGGCTACACCTTC CASSITGTNLYGYTF
NA TRBJ2-3 TRBV5-1 NA TGCGCCAGTCGGAGTACAGATACGCAGTATTTT CASRSTDTQYF
TRBD2 TRBJ2-1 TRBV5-1 once TGCGCCAGCAGCTTAGCGGGAGGGCACGAGCAGTTCTTC CASSLAGGHEQFF